This T cell receptor (beta chain) came from a study of cytomegalovirus exposure and HLA in healthy donors. Overall study findings and caveats: Generally TCR sequences proved uncommon, though certain public TCRs appeared in numerous donors. Cytomegalovirus-associated TCR beta chains were listed, numbering around 150.

Per germline, CDR1 SQVTM and CDR2 ANQGSEA. Losses at the gene ends were 5 bases for V and 3 bases for J; bases not matched to a gene: 11. CDR3 length: 17 amino acids. The PCR contained 60 Vbeta and 13 Jbeta primers. The repertoire was sequenced with immunoSEQ multiplex PCR; TCRdb's copy has only in-frame clones and lacks some. The sample has over 200,000 clones; about 84% are singletons. Donors showed nominal health when sampled, although they likely had unrecorded immune exposures. About this clone itself: The target antigen is unknown.

The sequence was obtained from a human donor in good health. The chain has TRBV29-1 and TRBJ2-7; TRBD2 matches 15 bases. Material: PBMCs. This chain's CDR3 is CSVSTIGTSGGFYEQYF. The CDR3, as DNA: TGCAGCGTTTCGACGATTGGGACTAGCGGGGGGTTCTACGAGCAGTACTTC.